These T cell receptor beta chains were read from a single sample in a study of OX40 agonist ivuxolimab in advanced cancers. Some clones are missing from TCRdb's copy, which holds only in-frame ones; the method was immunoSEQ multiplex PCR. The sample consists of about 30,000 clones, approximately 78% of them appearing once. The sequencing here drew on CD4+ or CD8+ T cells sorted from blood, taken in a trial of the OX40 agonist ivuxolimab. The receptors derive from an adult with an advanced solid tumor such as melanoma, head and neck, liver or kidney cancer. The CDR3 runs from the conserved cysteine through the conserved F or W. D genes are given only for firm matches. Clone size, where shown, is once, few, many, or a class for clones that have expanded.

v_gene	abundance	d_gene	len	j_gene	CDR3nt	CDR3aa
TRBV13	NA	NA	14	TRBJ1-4	TGTGCCAGCAGCCTCCAGGGGAGAGGTGAAAAACTGTTTTTT	CASSLQGRGEKLFF
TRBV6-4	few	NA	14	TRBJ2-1	TGTGCCAGCAGTGAATCAGGAGAAAGGAATGAGCAGTTCTTC	CASSESGERNEQFF
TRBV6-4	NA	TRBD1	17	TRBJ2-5	TGTGCCAGCAGTGACGTTTGGACAGGGGGTTTCCAAGAGACCCAGTACTTC	CASSDVWTGGFQETQYF
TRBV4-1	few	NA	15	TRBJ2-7	TGCGCCAGCAGCCAAGATGAGGGGTTTTCCTACGAGCAGTACTTC	CASSQDEGFSYEQYF
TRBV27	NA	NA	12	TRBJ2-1	TGTGCCAGCAGTTTATATAACACCCCCCAGTTCTTC	CASSLYNTPQFF
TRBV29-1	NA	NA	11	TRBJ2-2	TGCAGCGTTGAGAACACCGGGGAGCTGTTTTTT	CSVENTGELFF
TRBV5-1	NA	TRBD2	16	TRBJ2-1	TGCGCCAGCAGCTTCACTCTAGCGGGAGAGGGCAATGAGCAGTTCTTC	CASSFTLAGEGNEQFF
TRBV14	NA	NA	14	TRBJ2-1	TGTGCCAGCAGCCAAGATGGCCATTACAATGAGCAGTTCTTC	CASSQDGHYNEQFF
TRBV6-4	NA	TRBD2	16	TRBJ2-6	TGTGCCAGCAGTGGGGGGACTAGCTCTGGGGCCAACGTCCTGACTTTC	CASSGGTSSGANVLTF
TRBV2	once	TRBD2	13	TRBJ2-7	TGTGCCATCTTGACTAGCGCACCCTACGAGCAGTACTTC	CAILTSAPYEQYF
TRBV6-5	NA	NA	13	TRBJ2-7	TGTGCCAGCAGTTACTCGAGTAATGCCGAGCAGTACTTC	CASSYSSNAEQYF
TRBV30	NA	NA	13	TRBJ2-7	TGTGCCTGGAGTGAGGACCTCCCCTACGAGCAGTACTTC	CAWSEDLPYEQYF
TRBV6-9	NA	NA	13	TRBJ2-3	TGTGCCAGCCCTACGACCGGGACTCAACCGCAGTATTTT	CASPTTGTQPQYF
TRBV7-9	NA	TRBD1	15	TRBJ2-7	TGTGCCAGCAGCACCAACAGGGGTCCTTCCTACGAGCAGTACTTC	CASSTNRGPSYEQYF
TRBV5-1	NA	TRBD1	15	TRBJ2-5	TGCGCCAGCAGCTTGAACAGGGGGTACCAAGAGACCCAGTACTTC	CASSLNRGYQETQYF
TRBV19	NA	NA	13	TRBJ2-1	TGTGCCAGTAGTATAGTTGCCGGGAGTGAGCAGTTCTTC	CASSIVAGSEQFF
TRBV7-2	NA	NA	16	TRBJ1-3	TGTGCCAGCACCTACCGAAGGACACCTACAGGAAACACCATATATTTT	CASTYRRTPTGNTIYF
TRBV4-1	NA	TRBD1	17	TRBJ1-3	TGCGCCAGCAGCCAAGTGTTACAGGGGGCTCCCCGAAACACCATATATTTT	CASSQVLQGAPRNTIYF
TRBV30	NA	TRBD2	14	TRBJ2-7	TGTGCCTGGAGTGTACGTGGGAGGGTGGGAGAGCAGTACTTC	CAWSVRGRVGEQYF
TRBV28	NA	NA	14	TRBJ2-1	TGTGCCATTCACCGGGACGCAAAGAACAATGAGCAGTTCTTC	CAIHRDAKNNEQFF
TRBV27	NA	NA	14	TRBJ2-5	TGTGCCAGCAGTTTATGGGCCGGGATGGAGACCCAGTACTTC	CASSLWAGMETQYF
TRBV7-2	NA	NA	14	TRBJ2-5	TGTGCCAGCAGCAAACCCGGGACATGGGAGACCCAGTACTTC	CASSKPGTWETQYF
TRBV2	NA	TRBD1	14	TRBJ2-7	TGTGCCAGCAGTGAAAAGGACAGGGCCTACGAGCAGTACTTC	CASSEKDRAYEQYF
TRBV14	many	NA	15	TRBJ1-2	TGTGCCAGCAGCCATGATACAGGATCCTTCTATGGCTACACCTTC	CASSHDTGSFYGYTF
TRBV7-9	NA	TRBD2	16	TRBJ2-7	TGTGCCAGCAGCTTAGAACTAGCGGGTGCTACCTACGAGCAGTACTTC	CASSLELAGATYEQYF
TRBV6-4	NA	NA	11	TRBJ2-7	TGTGCCAGGGATAGAATCTACGAGCAGTACTTC	CARDRIYEQYF
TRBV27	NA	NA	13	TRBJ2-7	TGTGCCAGCAGTTCGGCACACGGGGCCGAGCAGTACTTC	CASSSAHGAEQYF
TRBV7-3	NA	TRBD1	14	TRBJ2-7	TGTGCCAGCAGCTGGGGGACAGGGCCCTACGAGCAGTACTTC	CASSWGTGPYEQYF
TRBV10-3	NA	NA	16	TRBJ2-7	TGTGCCATCAGTGACCTCGCTACGGGATCGGGGTACGAGCAGTACTTC	CAISDLATGSGYEQYF
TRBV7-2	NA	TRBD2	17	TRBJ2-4	TGTGCCAGCAGCTCCCGACTAGCGGGGGGGCGTGGAAACATTCAGTACTTC	CASSSRLAGGRGNIQYF
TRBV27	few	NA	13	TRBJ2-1	TGTGCCAGCAGTTTAAACTCCTACAATGAGCAGTTCTTC	CASSLNSYNEQFF
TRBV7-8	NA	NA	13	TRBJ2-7	TGTGCCAGCAGCTCAAACAGGAACTACGAGCAGTACTTC	CASSSNRNYEQYF
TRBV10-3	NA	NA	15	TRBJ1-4	TGTGCCATCAGTGAGGAACAGGGTCCGGATGAAAAACTGTTTTTT	CAISEEQGPDEKLFF
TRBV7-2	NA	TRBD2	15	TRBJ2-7	TGTGCCAGCAGACTTAGCGGGGGGGCGACGTACGAGCAGTACTTC	CASRLSGGATYEQYF
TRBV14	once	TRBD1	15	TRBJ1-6	TGTGCCAGCAGCGCGACAGGACAGGGTATTTCACCCCTCCACTTT	CASSATGQGISPLHF
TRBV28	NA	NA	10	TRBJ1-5	TGTGCCAGCAGTTACCAGCCCCAGCATTTT	CASSYQPQHF
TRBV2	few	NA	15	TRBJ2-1	TGTGCCAGCAGAAGGACGGAAAGCTCCTACAATGAGCAGTTCTTC	CASRRTESSYNEQFF
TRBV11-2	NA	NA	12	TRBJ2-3	TGTGCCAGCAGCTCCGTTACAGATACGCAGTATTTT	CASSSVTDTQYF
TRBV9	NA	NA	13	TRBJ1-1	TGTGCCAGCAGCGCCTCAGTGAACACTGAAGCTTTCTTT	CASSASVNTEAFF
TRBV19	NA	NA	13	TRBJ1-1	TGTGCCAGCAAATTGGCAGGAGGGACTGAAGCTTTCTTT	CASKLAGGTEAFF
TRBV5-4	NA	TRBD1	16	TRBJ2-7	TGTGCCAGCAGCCTACAAGCAGGGACAGGGGAGGGGGAGCAGTACTTC	CASSLQAGTGEGEQYF